This T cell receptor (beta chain) derives from a study of OX40 agonist ivuxolimab in advanced cancers. Study-wide background: Patients received ivuxolimab, an intravenous treatment, every 2 weeks at 0.01 to 10 mg/kg. The study's findings and limits: CD4+ and CD8+ blood T cells expanded clonally by week 6 at 0.1 to 3.0 mg/kg. Among expanded peripheral T cells, antigen specificity went undetermined.

Only in-frame clones appear in the TCRdb table, and some are missing; sequencing was by immunoSEQ multiplex PCR. The sample shows about 59,000 clones, 83% of them seen only once. To note about this clone: Its antigen is unidentified.

The origin of this receptor is an adult with an advanced solid tumor such as melanoma, head and neck, liver or kidney cancer. Sequenced material: CD4+ or CD8+ T cells sorted from blood, taken in a trial of the OX40 agonist ivuxolimab.

CDR3 sequence reads: CASSVASGALQQFF. The DNA for the CDR3 is TGTGCCAGCAGCGTAGCCAGCGGGGCATTACAGCAGTTCTTC. The chain couples TRBV9 to TRBJ2-1; the match to TRBD2 covers 7 bases. The CDR3 totals 14 residues. CDR1 SGDLS and CDR2 YYNGEE come from the germline V gene. V lost 0 bases, J lost 11 bases, and 8 bases stayed unmatched.